This T cell receptor (beta chain) was documented in a study of shared clonotypes between healthy human individuals. The wider study: CD8 memory received one plate per donor, CD8 naive two, CD4 memory three and CD4 naive three.

Study outcomes and limitations: Researchers sampled only blood; tissue repertoires likely differ. The study found lower generation probabilities in non-shared clonotypes than in those shared by all four donors.

CDR1 is MNHEY, CDR2 SMNVEV, per germline (reference sequence). CDR3 length: 14 residues. Trimming removed 2 bases from V and 4 bases from J, with 12 bases in between. Using immunoSEQ multiplex PCR, the repertoire was profiled, and TCRdb retains in-frame clones only, with some absent. The sample lists about 2 million clones, about 94% occurring once. A note on this clone: Its antigen is unknown. The same CDR3 can be traced to other DNA sequences in this sample.

It was CD45RO-negative cells, positively selected for CCR7, that made up naive CD8 cells, with terminally differentiated effector memory CD45RA+ cells excluded. Donors included only healthy HIV-negative adults lacking recent acute infections or vaccinations. The receptor was derived from a man aged 18-30 years in good health. Material for sequencing was naive CD8+ T cells sorted from blood. The chain carries TRBV27 and TRBJ2-7; TRBD1 or TRBD2 may be the D gene (6 bases each). CDR3 loop: CASSLRGVLYEQYF. The CDR3 DNA sequence: TGTGCCAGCAGTTTAAGGGGGGTCTTGTACGAGCAGTACTTC.